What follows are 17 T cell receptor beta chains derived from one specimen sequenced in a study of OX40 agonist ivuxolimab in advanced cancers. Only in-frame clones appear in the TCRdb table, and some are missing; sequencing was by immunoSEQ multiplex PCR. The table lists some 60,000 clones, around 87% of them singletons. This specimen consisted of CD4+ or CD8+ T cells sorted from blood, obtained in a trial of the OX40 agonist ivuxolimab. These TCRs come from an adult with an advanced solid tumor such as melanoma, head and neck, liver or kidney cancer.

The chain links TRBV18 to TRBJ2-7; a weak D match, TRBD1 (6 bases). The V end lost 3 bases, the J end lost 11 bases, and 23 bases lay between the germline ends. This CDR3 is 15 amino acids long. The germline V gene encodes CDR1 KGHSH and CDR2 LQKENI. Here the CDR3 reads CASSPNPTGAGVKYF. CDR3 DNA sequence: TGTGCCAGCTCACCCAACCCGACCGGCGCAGGGGTCAAGTACTTC.

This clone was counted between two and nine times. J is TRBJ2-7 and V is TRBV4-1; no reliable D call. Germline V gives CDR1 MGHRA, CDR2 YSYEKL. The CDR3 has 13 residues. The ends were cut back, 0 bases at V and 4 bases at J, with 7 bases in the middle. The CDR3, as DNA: TGCGCCAGCAGCCAAGAATGGGGATACGAGCAGTACTTC. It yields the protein CASSQEWGYEQYF.

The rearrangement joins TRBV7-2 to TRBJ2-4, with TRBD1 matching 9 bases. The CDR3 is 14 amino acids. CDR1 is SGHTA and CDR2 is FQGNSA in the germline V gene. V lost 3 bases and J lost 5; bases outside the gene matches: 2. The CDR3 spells CASSFRTGENIQYF. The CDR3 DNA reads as TGTGCCAGCAGCTTTCGGACAGGGGAAAACATTCAGTACTTC.

The CDR3 DNA reads TGTGCCAGCAGCCCCCGGGTGGGCGCTAACTATGGCTACACCTTC. Amino acid sequence: CASSPRVGANYGYTF. The genes are TRBV11-3 and TRBJ1-2, with no clear D. The CDR3 spans 15 residues. The ends were cut back, 5 bases at V and 0 bases at J, with 13 bases in the middle. Germline V CDR1 and CDR2: SGHNT, YENEEA.

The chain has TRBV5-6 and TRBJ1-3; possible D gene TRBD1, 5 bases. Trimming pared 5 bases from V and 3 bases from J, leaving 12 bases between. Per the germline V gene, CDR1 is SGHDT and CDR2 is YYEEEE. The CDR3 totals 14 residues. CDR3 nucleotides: TGTGCCAGCAGGCAGGGAATGAGTGGAAACACCATATATTTT. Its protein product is CASRQGMSGNTIYF.

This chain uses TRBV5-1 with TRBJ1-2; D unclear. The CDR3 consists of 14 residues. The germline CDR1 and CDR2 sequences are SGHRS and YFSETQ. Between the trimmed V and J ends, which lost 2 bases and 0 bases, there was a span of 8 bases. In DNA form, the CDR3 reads TGCGCCAGCAGCTTAGTTGTATCTAACTATGGCTACACCTTC. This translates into CASSLVVSNYGYTF.

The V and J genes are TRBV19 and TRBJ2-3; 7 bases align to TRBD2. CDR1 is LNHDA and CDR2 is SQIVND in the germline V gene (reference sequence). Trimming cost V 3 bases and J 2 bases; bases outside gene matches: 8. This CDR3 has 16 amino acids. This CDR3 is CASSMGDGGYTDTQYF. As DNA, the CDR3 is TGTGCCAGTAGTATGGGGGACGGGGGGTACACAGATACGCAGTATTTT.

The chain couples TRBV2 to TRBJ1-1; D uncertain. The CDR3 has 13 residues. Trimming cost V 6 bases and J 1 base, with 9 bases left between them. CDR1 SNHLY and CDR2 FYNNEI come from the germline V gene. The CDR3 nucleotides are TGTGCCAGCAGGAGCGGACCGAACACTGAAGCTTTCTTT. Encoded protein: CASRSGPNTEAFF.

The CDR3 sequence is CASSFQGGGRGPRNTIYF. CDR3 sequence (DNA): TGTGCCAGCAGCTTTCAAGGGGGGGGTCGTGGGCCCCGAAACACCATATATTTT. The chain links TRBV7-2 to TRBJ1-3, with D possibly matching TRBD1 (6 bases). Deletions cut 3 bases from V and 5 bases from J, with 23 bases between. The CDR3 is 18 amino acids. The V gene's germline CDR1 is SGHTA and CDR2 FQGNSA.

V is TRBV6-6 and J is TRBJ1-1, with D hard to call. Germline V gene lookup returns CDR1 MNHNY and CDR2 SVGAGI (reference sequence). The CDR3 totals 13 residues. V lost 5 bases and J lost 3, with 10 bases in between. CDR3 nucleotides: TGTGCCAGCAGTCAGGAGGGCGACACTGAAGCTTTCTTT. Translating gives CASSQEGDTEAFF.

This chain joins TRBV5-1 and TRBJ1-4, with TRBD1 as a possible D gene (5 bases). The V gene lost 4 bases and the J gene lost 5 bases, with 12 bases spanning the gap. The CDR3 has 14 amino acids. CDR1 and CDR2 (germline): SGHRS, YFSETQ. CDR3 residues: CASSPDTSNEKLFF. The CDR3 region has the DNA TGCGCCAGCAGCCCGGACACCTCGAATGAAAAACTGTTTTTT.

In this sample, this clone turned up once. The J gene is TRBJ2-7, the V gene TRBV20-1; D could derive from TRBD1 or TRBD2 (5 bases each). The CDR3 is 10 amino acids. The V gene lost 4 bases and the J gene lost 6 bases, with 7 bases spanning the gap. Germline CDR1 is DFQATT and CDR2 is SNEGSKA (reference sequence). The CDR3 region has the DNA TGCAGTGCTATCGGGACCGAGCAGTACTTC. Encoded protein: CSAIGTEQYF.

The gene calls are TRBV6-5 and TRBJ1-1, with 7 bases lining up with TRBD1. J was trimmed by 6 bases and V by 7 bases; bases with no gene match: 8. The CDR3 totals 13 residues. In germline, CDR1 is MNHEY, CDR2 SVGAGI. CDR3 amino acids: CASTNRDSSEAFF. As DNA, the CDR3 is TGTGCCAGCACCAATCGGGACAGTTCTGAAGCTTTCTTT.

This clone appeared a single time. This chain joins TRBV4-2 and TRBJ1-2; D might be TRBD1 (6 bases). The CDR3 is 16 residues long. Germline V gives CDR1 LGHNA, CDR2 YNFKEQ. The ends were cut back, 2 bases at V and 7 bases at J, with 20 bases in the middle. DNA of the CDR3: TGTGCCAGCAGCCAAAGGGGGGGGCAAGGTTCCCGTGGCTACACCTTC. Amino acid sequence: CASSQRGGQGSRGYTF.

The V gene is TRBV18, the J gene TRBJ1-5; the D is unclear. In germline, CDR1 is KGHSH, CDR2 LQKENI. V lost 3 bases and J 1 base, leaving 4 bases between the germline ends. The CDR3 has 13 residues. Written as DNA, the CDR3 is TGTGCCAGCTCACCGGGCAGCAATCAGCCCCAGCATTTT. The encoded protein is CASSPGSNQPQHF.

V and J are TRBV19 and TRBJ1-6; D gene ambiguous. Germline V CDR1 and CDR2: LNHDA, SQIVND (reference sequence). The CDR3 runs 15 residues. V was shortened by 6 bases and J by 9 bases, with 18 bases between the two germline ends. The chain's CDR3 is CASSPALPGSSPLHF. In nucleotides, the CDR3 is TGTGCCAGTAGCCCCGCCCTCCCGGGAAGTTCACCCCTCCACTTT.

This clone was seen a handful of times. The CDR3 region has the DNA TGCGCCAGCAGCTTGGATCACAGGATGAACACTGAAGCTTTCTTT. As protein: CASSLDHRMNTEAFF. V and J are TRBV5-1 and TRBJ1-1; TRBD1 might be the D (5 bases). The CDR3 sequence is 15 residues long. Per the germline V gene, CDR1 is SGHRS and CDR2 is YFSETQ. Trimming pared 0 bases from V and 0 bases from J, leaving 9 bases between.